This T cell receptor beta chain came from a study of tumor and adjacent non-tumor tissue in lung cancer. The template was RNA from unsorted bulk tissue. A modified ARM-PCR protocol with three rounds of nested PCR amplified TCRbeta. TCRdb re-derived calls from the multiplex PCR reads in MiXCR, one entry per CDR3 protein. The data show about 79,000 distinct CDR3 sequences, 55% to 80% seen once. The sequence came from a woman aged 40 to 50 with non-small cell lung cancer. Sequences were obtained from lung tumor tissue.

This CDR3 reads CIFAAREVGTDTQYF. The CDR3 nucleotides read TGCATCTTTGCGGCGAGAGAGGTCGGAACAGATACGCAGTATTTT. The chain is built from TRBV29-1 and TRBJ2-3; D is ambiguous. Germline V gives CDR1 SQVTM, CDR2 ANQGSEA. The CDR3 runs 15 residues.